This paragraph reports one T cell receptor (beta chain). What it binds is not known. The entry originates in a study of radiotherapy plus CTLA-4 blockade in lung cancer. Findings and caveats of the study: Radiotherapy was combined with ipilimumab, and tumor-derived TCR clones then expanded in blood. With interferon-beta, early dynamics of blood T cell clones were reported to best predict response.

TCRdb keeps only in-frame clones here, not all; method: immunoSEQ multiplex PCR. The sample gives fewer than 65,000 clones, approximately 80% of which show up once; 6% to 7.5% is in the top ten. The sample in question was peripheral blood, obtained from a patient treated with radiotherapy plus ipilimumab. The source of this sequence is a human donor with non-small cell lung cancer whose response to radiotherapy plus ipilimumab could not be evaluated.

CDR3 sequence: CASSVAGGSGETQYF. In DNA form, the CDR3 reads TGTGCCAGTAGTGTAGCGGGAGGCTCGGGGGAGACCCAGTACTTC. This rearrangement joins TRBV19 to TRBJ2-5, with 10 bases lining up with TRBD2. CDR1 and CDR2 (germline): LNHDA, SQIVND (reference sequence). The V gene end was trimmed by 5 bases and the J gene end by 5 bases; junction bases not matched to a gene: 8. CDR3 length: 15 amino acids.